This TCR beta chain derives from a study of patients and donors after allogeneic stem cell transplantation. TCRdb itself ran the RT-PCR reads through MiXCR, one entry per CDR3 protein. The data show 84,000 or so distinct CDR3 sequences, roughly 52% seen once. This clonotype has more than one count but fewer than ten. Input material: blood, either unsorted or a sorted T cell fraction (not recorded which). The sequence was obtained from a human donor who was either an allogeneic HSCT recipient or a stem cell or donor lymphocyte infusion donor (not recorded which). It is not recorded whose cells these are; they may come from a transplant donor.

CDR3 coding DNA: TGCAGTGCTAGATCTCCTAACTATGGCTACACCTTC. The encoded protein is CSARSPNYGYTF. This sequence joins TRBV20-1 and TRBJ1-2; D gene ambiguous. The CDR3 has 12 amino acids. Looked up from germline, CDR1 is DFQATT and CDR2 is SNEGSKA (reference sequence). V gave up 2 bases and J gave up 0 bases, with 4 bases separating them.